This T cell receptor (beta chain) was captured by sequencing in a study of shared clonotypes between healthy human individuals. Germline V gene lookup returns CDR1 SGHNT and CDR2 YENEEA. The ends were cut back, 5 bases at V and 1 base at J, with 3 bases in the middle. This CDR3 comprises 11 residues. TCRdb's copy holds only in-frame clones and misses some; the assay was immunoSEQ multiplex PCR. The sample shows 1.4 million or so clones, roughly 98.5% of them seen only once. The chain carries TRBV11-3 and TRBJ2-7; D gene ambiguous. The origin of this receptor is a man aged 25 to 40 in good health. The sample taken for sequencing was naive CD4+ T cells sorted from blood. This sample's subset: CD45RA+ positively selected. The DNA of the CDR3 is TGTGCCAGCAGCGGTTCCTACGAGCAGTACTTC. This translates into CASSGSYEQYF.